The 24 T cell receptor beta chains below all came from one sample that was sequenced in a study of technical replicates of blood from a few donors. Libraries were prepared by immunoSEQ multiplex PCR; TCRdb keeps only in-frame clonotypes and omits some of them. The sample consists of roughly 70,000 clones, 95% to 97% of them appearing once. The sample comprised T cells isolated from PBMCs. These receptor sequences come from a human donor in good health.

This chain joins TRBV28 and TRBJ1-2; 12 bases line up with TRBD1. This CDR3 is built from 16 residues. Germline lookup yields CDR1 MDHEN and CDR2 SYDVKM. V lost 6 bases, J lost 7 bases, and 12 bases stayed unmatched. CDR3 DNA sequence: TGTGCCAGCAGCCGGAATGGGGACAGGGGGCGAATTGGCTACACCTTC. Amino acid sequence: CASSRNGDRGRIGYTF.

This clone was counted a single time. The chain recombines TRBV5-8 with TRBJ1-5, with TRBD1 matching 10 bases. This CDR3 spans 16 amino acids. V dropped 1 base and J dropped 4; count of bases not matched to a gene: 5. In germline, CDR1 is SGHTS, CDR2 YDEGEE. DNA for the CDR3: TGTGCCAGCAGCTTGCCTGGGACAGGGGATAATCAGCCCCAGCATTTT. Translation: CASSLPGTGDNQPQHF.

The chain links TRBV7-6 to TRBJ2-1, with 7 bases lining up with TRBD2. V shed 2 bases and J 0 bases; nucleotides not matched to a gene: 1. This CDR3 spans 15 amino acids. Germline loops: CDR1 SGHVS, CDR2 FNYEAQ. The CDR3 region has the DNA TGTGCCAGCAGCTTACTAGCGGACTCCTACAATGAGCAGTTCTTC. Protein: CASSLLADSYNEQFF.

The rearrangement links TRBV19 to TRBJ1-1; 7 bases agree with TRBD1. The V and J ends lost 3 bases and 1 base, in that order; junction bases with no gene match: 5. The CDR3 consists of 15 residues. Germline CDR1 reads LNHDA; CDR2 reads SQIVND (reference sequence). The CDR3 loop is CASSIMTGSNTEAFF. In DNA form, the CDR3 reads TGTGCCAGTAGTATTATGACAGGGTCGAACACTGAAGCTTTCTTT.

This rearrangement joins TRBV29-1 to TRBJ1-1; tentative D call: TRBD1 (5 bases). Germline-derived CDR1 and CDR2 are SQVTM and ANQGSEA. The CDR3 sequence is 14 residues long. V lost 1 base and J 2 bases, leaving 11 bases between the germline ends. The CDR3 spells CSVEARQSNTEAFF. The CDR3 coding sequence is TGCAGCGTTGAAGCTCGACAGTCCAACACTGAAGCTTTCTTT.

V gene TRBV10-3 combines with J gene TRBJ1-1; D is possibly TRBD1 (5 bases). V lost 2 bases to trimming and J lost 8 bases, with 9 bases between them. This CDR3 is built from 12 residues. Looked up from germline, CDR1 is ENHRY and CDR2 is SYGVKD. CDR3 region: CAISEQGSEAFF. Here the CDR3 DNA reads TGTGCCATCAGTGAGCAGGGATCGGAAGCTTTCTTT.

The chain employs TRBV28 and TRBJ2-5; 10 positions match TRBD1. Germline V lookup: CDR1 MDHEN, CDR2 SYDVKM. The CDR3 sequence is 16 residues long. Trimming at V came to 2 bases and at J to 5 bases, leaving 8 bases not matched to a gene. The CDR3 reads CASSLVGQGRRETQYF. In DNA, the CDR3 is TGTGCCAGCAGTTTAGTGGGACAGGGGCGAAGGGAGACCCAGTACTTC.

The chain has TRBV7-9 and TRBJ2-1; D may be TRBD2 (5 bases). The CDR3 length is 12 residues. Trimming cost V 5 bases and J 7 bases, with 9 bases left between them. Germline CDR1 SEHNR, CDR2 FQNEAQ (reference sequence). This CDR3 is CASSLPGNEQFF. For the CDR3, the DNA is TGTGCCAGCAGCCTACCGGGAAATGAGCAGTTCTTC.

This clone was seen a single time. V is TRBV25-1 and J is TRBJ2-7; no definite D call. This CDR3 is built from 12 residues. Trimming removed 4 bases at V and 1 base at J, with 5 bases between. The germline V gene encodes CDR1 MGHDK and CDR2 SYGVNS. DNA of the CDR3: TGTGCCAGCAGTGCCCTTTCCTACGAGCAGTACTTC. Its translation is CASSALSYEQYF.

J is TRBJ2-1 and V is TRBV5-4; no firm D call. Germline V lookup: CDR1 SGHNT, CDR2 YYREEE (reference sequence). Trimming removed 0 bases at V and 3 bases at J, with 10 bases between. The CDR3 contains 15 residues. The DNA for the CDR3 is TGTGCCAGCAGCTTGGTTCTAGGAAACTACAATGAGCAGTTCTTC. Its translation is CASSLVLGNYNEQFF.

This rearrangement joins TRBV27 to TRBJ2-7, with 9 positions matching TRBD2. CDR1 and CDR2 from the germline V gene are MNHEY and SMNVEV (reference sequence). CDR3 length: 14 amino acids. V gave up 6 bases and J gave up 3 bases; unmatched junction bases: 6. The CDR3 loop is CASRLAGDSYEQYF. CDR3 DNA: TGTGCCAGCAGGTTAGCGGGAGACAGCTACGAGCAGTACTTC.

The chain combines TRBV6-5 with TRBJ2-1; D is perhaps TRBD1 (5 bases). V dropped 6 bases and J dropped 6 bases, with 15 bases sitting between them. The CDR3 has 14 residues. Germline V gives CDR1 MNHEY, CDR2 SVGAGI. The CDR3 DNA follows: TGTGCCAGCAGCCCTACGACAGCCCCCAATGAGCAGTTCTTC. The encoded protein is CASSPTTAPNEQFF.

Regarding this clone: Its ends do not fully match the called genes, so a read error is possible. The chain employs TRBV27 and TRBJ2-1; 10 nucleotides agree with TRBD2. The CDR3 loop spans 13 amino acids. Germline V lookup: CDR1 MNHEY, CDR2 SMNVEV (reference sequence). The CDR3 region is CASSISSGRARIF. The DNA for the CDR3 is TGTGCCAGCAGTATATCTAGCGGGAGAGCTCGGATCTTC.

V is TRBV15 and J is TRBJ2-3; no reliable D call. This CDR3 spans 13 amino acids. Trimming left V 5 bases short and J 2 bases short, with 8 bases between. Per germline, CDR1 LNHNV and CDR2 YYDKDF (reference sequence). The CDR3 sequence: CATSPTYTDTQYF. In DNA form, the CDR3 reads TGTGCCACCAGCCCGACATACACAGATACGCAGTATTTT. The whole variable domain, remainder taken from reference TRBV15 and TRBJ2-3, is DAMVIQNPRYQVTQFGKPVTLSCSQTLNHNVMYWYQQKSSQAPKLLFHYYDKDFNNEADTPDNFQSRRPNTSFCFLDIRSPGLGDTAMYLCATSPTYTDTQYFGPGTRLTVL.

This clone has a single count. The chain carries TRBV23-1 and TRBJ2-3; 9 positions match TRBD2. TRBV23-1 is recorded as an ORF, its role being uncertain. This CDR3 has 15 residues. The junction had 3 bases not matched to a gene; V was cut back by 4 bases and J by 1 base. This CDR3 reads CASSPLAGRTDTQYF. The CDR3 DNA sequence: TGCGCCAGCAGTCCCCTAGCGGGGCGCACAGATACGCAGTATTTT.

J is TRBJ1-1 and V is TRBV5-6, with 10 bases lining up with TRBD1. This CDR3 spans 16 amino acids. Looked up from germline, CDR1 is SGHDT and CDR2 is YYEEEE. V trimming: 0 bases; J trimming: 4 bases; junction bases outside the gene matches: 6. The CDR3 DNA follows: TGTGCCAGCAGCTTGGCTGACAGGGGGCGCGCCACTGAAGCTTTCTTT. This gives the protein CASSLADRGRATEAFF.

This chain joins TRBV5-4 and TRBJ2-2, with 7 positions matching TRBD2. Germline trimming cut 1 base from V and 4 bases from J; bases unmatched to any gene: 4. The length of the CDR3 is 15 residues. The germline CDR1 and CDR2 sequences are SGHNT and YYREEE (reference sequence). In nucleotides, the CDR3 is TGTGCCAGCAGCTTGCGGGAGGCGAGCACCGGGGAGCTGTTTTTT. Translating gives CASSLREASTGELFF.

The chain is built from TRBV29-1 and TRBJ2-1; 7 nucleotides line up with TRBD2. Trimming at V came to 5 bases and at J to 10 bases, leaving 14 bases not matched to a gene. CDR1 SQVTM and CDR2 ANQGSEA come from the germline V gene. The CDR3 has 14 residues. CDR3 in amino acids: CSVQGWRERGEQFF. The CDR3 DNA reads TGCAGCGTTCAGGGCTGGCGGGAGAGAGGGGAGCAGTTCTTC.

The chain recombines TRBV7-3 with TRBJ2-3, with 9 bases matching TRBD2. The germline V gene has CDR1 SGHTA and CDR2 FQGTGA. The CDR3 sequence is 16 residues long. The V gene end was trimmed by 1 base and the J gene end by 3 bases; junction bases not matched to a gene: 5. CDR3 DNA: TGTGCCAGCAGCTTAAATAGCGGGAGTGGGACAGATACGCAGTATTTT. This translates into CASSLNSGSGTDTQYF.

The chain employs TRBV9 and TRBJ1-1; D gene unclear. The CDR3 totals 11 residues. With 7 bases removed from V and 1 base from J, the gap between germline ends came to 5 bases. Germline lookup yields CDR1 SGDLS and CDR2 YYNGEE. CDR3 loop: CASGGNTEAFF. As DNA, the CDR3 is TGTGCCAGCGGAGGGAACACTGAAGCTTTCTTT.

The rearrangement links TRBV27 to TRBJ1-1; TRBD1 aligns across 8 bases. After removal of 6 bases from V and 5 bases from J, the junction contained 8 bases not matched to a gene. This CDR3 has 14 residues. Per the germline V gene, CDR1 is MNHEY and CDR2 is SMNVEV (reference sequence). CDR3 sequence reads: CASSLGRGQTEAFF. DNA of the CDR3: TGTGCCAGCAGCCTTGGCAGGGGGCAGACTGAAGCTTTCTTT.

The chain links TRBV18 to TRBJ1-4; D is uncertain. The CDR3 runs 15 residues. CDR1 and CDR2 (germline): KGHSH, LQKENI. V shed 3 bases and J shed 2 bases, with 10 bases lying between them. CDR3 in amino acids: CASSPERITNEKLFF. Here the CDR3 DNA reads TGTGCCAGCTCACCTGAGAGGATCACTAATGAAAAACTGTTTTTT.

This sequence joins TRBV9 and TRBJ2-7, with a possible D match to TRBD2 (5 bases). Trimming removed 3 bases from V and 4 bases from J, with 29 bases in between. Germline CDR1 and CDR2: SGDLS and YYNGEE. The CDR3 length is 19 residues. The CDR3 nucleotides are TGTGCCAGCAGCGACGGACTGATCCCACCCGTCTGGGGATTATACGAGCAGTACTTC. It yields the protein CASSDGLIPPVWGLYEQYF. Filled out from reference TRBV9 and TRBJ2-7, the complete variable domain reads DSGVTQTPKHLITATGQRVTLRCSPRSGDLSVYWYQQSLDQGLQFLIQYYNGEERAKGNILERFSAQQFPDLHSELNLSSLELGDSALYFCASSDGLIPPVWGLYEQYFGPGTRLTVT.

The V and J genes are TRBV28 and TRBJ1-5; no definite D call. V dropped 2 bases and J dropped 3 bases, with 5 bases sitting between them. The CDR3 consists of 13 residues. CDR1 and CDR2 (germline): MDHEN, SYDVKM. The chain's CDR3 is CASSLPHNQPQHF. The CDR3 region has the DNA TGTGCCAGCAGTTTACCCCACAATCAGCCCCAGCATTTT.